A few counts support the clone carrying this TCR beta chain. The target antigen is unknown. The J segment lost 7 bases and the V segment lost 6 bases, leaving 6 bases of the junction unmatched. The CDR3 length is 13 residues. CDR1 and CDR2 (germline): SQVTM, ANQGSEA. Expressed TCRB transcripts were sequenced because the isolated RNA had all been reverse transcribed beforehand. Profiling relied on immunoSEQ multiplex PCR, and the TCRdb table lists in-frame clones only, not all of them. The sample holds approximately 160,000 clones; roughly 60% are singletons and the top ten take around 0.08%. The sample belongs to a study of beta chain features in type 1 diabetes. Study results and caveats: When Type 1 diabetes patients were examined, their TCRB CDR3s proved moderately but significantly shorter in all four CD4+ subsets.

Material: naive CD4+ T cells from blood. This TCR was recovered from a man aged 25 to 45 with type 1 diabetes. The chain links TRBV29-1 to TRBJ2-7; 13 bases fit TRBD2. Here the CDR3 reads CSVDGLAGEEQYF. In DNA, the CDR3 is TGCAGCGTCGATGGACTAGCGGGGGAAGAGCAGTACTTC.